The rows below give T cell receptor beta chains drawn from one sample of a study of T cells expressing NK-cell markers. TCRdb re-called the 5' RACE reads, yielding one record per CDR3 amino acid sequence without DNA. Its table lists 300,000 to 500,000 distinct CDR3 sequences. What was sequenced was blood T cells: a sorted CD56 or NKG2C T cell subset, CD4+ or CD8+ T cells, or bulk PBMC T cells (not recorded which). The source is a woman between 50 and 59 years old in good health. CDR3s include the opening cysteine and the closing phenylalanine or tryptophan.

CDR3aa: CASSPRASGRKQFF
j_gene: TRBJ2-1
v_gene: TRBV12-3/TRBV12-4

CDR3aa: CSAREGGHGETQYF
j_gene: TRBJ2-5
v_gene: TRBV20-1

CDR3aa: CASSTPWKNTGELFF
j_gene: TRBJ2-2
v_gene: TRBV12-3/TRBV12-4

CDR3aa: CSAREGFLRDISAEQFF
j_gene: TRBJ2-1
v_gene: TRBV20-1

CDR3aa: CASSQVNSGGYTF
j_gene: TRBJ1-2
v_gene: TRBV14

CDR3aa: CASSQGLTGKGNWEQYF
j_gene: TRBJ2-7
v_gene: TRBV4-2

CDR3aa: CSAPGASSYNEQFF
j_gene: TRBJ2-1
v_gene: TRBV29-1

CDR3aa: CASSLVANDDHEQFF
j_gene: TRBJ2-1
v_gene: TRBV5-1

CDR3aa: CASSQATAPDTQYF
j_gene: TRBJ2-3
v_gene: TRBV4-1

CDR3aa: CASSHGLEQYF
j_gene: TRBJ2-7
v_gene: TRBV3-1

CDR3aa: CASSQDQPVYTGELFF
j_gene: TRBJ2-2
v_gene: TRBV14

CDR3aa: CASSELQGARSTDTQYF
j_gene: TRBJ2-3
v_gene: TRBV25-1

CDR3aa: CSATEDGTSDYNEQFF
j_gene: TRBJ2-1
v_gene: TRBV20-1

CDR3aa: CASSFTRATSTDTQYF
j_gene: TRBJ2-3
v_gene: TRBV7-3

CDR3aa: CASRWTGLRPDTQYF
j_gene: TRBJ2-3
v_gene: TRBV12-3/TRBV12-4

CDR3aa: CASRDRDTLNTEAFF
j_gene: TRBJ1-1
v_gene: TRBV5-5

CDR3aa: CASSVTSTATDTQYF
j_gene: TRBJ2-3
v_gene: TRBV12-3/TRBV12-4

CDR3aa: CSARVWGGSTNNEQFF
j_gene: TRBJ2-1
v_gene: TRBV20-1

CDR3aa: CSAADRGIFHGYTF
j_gene: TRBJ1-2
v_gene: TRBV20-1

CDR3aa: CGSGTGHADTQYF
j_gene: TRBJ2-3
v_gene: TRBV6-1

CDR3aa: CSATWTATEQFF
j_gene: TRBJ2-1
v_gene: TRBV20-1

CDR3aa: CASSVSDRGNPGELFF
j_gene: TRBJ2-2
v_gene: TRBV11-2

CDR3aa: CASSDSGELGYTF
j_gene: TRBJ1-2
v_gene: TRBV2

CDR3aa: CASRPSHPSSSYNEQFF
j_gene: TRBJ2-1
v_gene: TRBV6-5

CDR3aa: CATSDGSGTGTDTQYF
j_gene: TRBJ2-3
v_gene: TRBV24-1

CDR3aa: CATSGDRGQGSYNEQFF
j_gene: TRBJ2-1
v_gene: TRBV24-1

CDR3aa: CASSSGVVGTGELFF
j_gene: TRBJ2-2
v_gene: TRBV5-5